Here is one T cell receptor (beta chain) with its context. The clone's antigen remains unknown. No much larger clonotype is one base removed from it; base qualities were not supplied. Germline trimming amounts to 3 bases on V and 5 bases on J, with 7 as the count of junction bases outside the gene matches. Including cysteine and phenylalanine, the CDR3 has 15 amino acids. This entry keeps only the CDR3 DNA: 45 bases, framed from base 1. The germline V gene provides CDR1 SGHDN and CDR2 FVKESK. The sample comes from a study of persistence of HIV-infected CD4 T cells (dated by TCRdb to the early 2020s). In terms of the full investigation: CMV- and HIV-1 Gag-responding CD4+ T cells were isolated from ART-treated individuals so that antigen-driven clonal expansion of HIV-1-infected cells could be examined. Participants had been on suppressive ART for a median of 8 years. Peripheral blood samples of up to about 200 mL were obtained at multiple time points, with the exception of two participants, for whom leukapheresis was performed at a single time point. The clonality of all cells in each sorted population was measured by TCRbeta sequencing, and the clonality of infected cells was measured by proviral sequencing. For the TCR cluster analysis across participants, under 10 participants were included for CMV and six or seven participants for Gag.

Interpreted using the paper, the treatment or condition label stands for: suppressive antiretroviral therapy. Lysates of CMV-infected fibroblasts were used at about 10 ug/mL for cell stimulation. Memory CD4+ T cells that did not respond, being CD40L-negative, CD69-negative and CD45RO-high, were sorted as memory populations depleted of antigen-responding cells. Participants were HIV-1-infected adults who started suppressive ART during chronic infection. Participants had undetectable plasma HIV-1 RNA below 50 copies/mL for at least 4 years. To be included, a participant needed positive CMV serology and a CD4+ T cell count above 400 cells/uL. Before stimulation, PBMCs were isolated using density centrifugation and then depleted of CD8+ T cells. For about 17 hours, the CD8-depleted PBMCs were stimulated with anti-CD28/CD49d costimulation, a CD40-blocking antibody, and enfuvirtide to prevent new infections. Cell sorting was done on a Beckman Coulter MoFlo Legacy or XDP sorter, and dead cells were excluded with propidium iodide. Genomic DNA was extracted using the QIAamp DNA Mini Kit for samples with more than one million cells and using the Quick-DNA Microprep Kit for all other samples.

TCRbeta repertoires were sequenced from genomic DNA with the immunoSEQ hsTCRB assay version 4 in survey mode. For TCRbeta sequencing, genomic DNA was diluted to roughly 9.2 ng/uL, with up to 1 ug used per sample. Per the authors' processing: ImmunoSeq Analyzer 3.0 was used for analysis of TCRbeta data, and diversity was computed on productive nucleotide rearrangements. Using the Immunarch R package, the improved Chao index served to estimate lower-bound TCR diversity and the Gini coefficient served to estimate clonality. Different nucleotide rearrangements encoding the same CDR3beta amino acid sequence were counted as distinct clonotypes. Differential abundance analysis found TCRbeta sequences that were significantly enriched in antigen-responding cells compared with anti-CD3/anti-CD28-activated cells. Using predicted peptide-MHC specificity as the basis, GLIPH2 grouped TCRs into clusters, both for each participant individually and for the merged data sets that combined participants. TCRdb took over this immuneACCESS table, retaining in-frame rearrangements with V and J assigned. Such tables are incomplete; in checked studies, under half of the missing clones stem from an unresolved V gene, and the remainder is unexplained. V and J calls and clone size come straight from that table; D and trimming were deduced from the DNA. Counted in this sample were 40,000 to 55,000 clones; about 81% of them appeared once. Less than 3% of the sample goes to the ten largest clones.

Findings and caveats that apply to the study as a whole: Few individuals were included in the study, and only a limited range of antigens was tested. Significantly lower TCRbeta richness was observed in CMV- and Gag-responding cells than in anti-CD3/anti-CD28-responding cells, and higher oligoclonality was observed in CMV-responding cells than in CD3/CD28-stimulated and Gag-responding cells. Degenerate expanded CDR3beta sequences were enriched in antigen-responding cells, suggesting convergent selection of CD4+ responses to CMV and Gag. Because the TCR analyses were done in bulk, restricting them to just the rare CMV-responding cells that actually carried HIV-1 proviruses was not possible. Within the same sorted populations, TCR oligoclonality correlated with proviral oligoclonality.

The chain links TRBV14 with TRBJ2-5, with TRBD2 identical over 9 junction bases. The source material was CD4+ T cells sorted from PBMCs after roughly 19-hour stimulation, sampled from a patient who received antiretroviral therapy. The cell subset or site label on this specimen signifies: CD40L-CD69- CD45RO-high memory CD4 T cells not responding to CMV lysate. The receptor comes from an adult man with HIV who was CMV-seropositive. The nucleotide sequence reads as follows: TGTGCCAGCAGCCAGATCGGGACTAGCAGTGAGACCCAGTACTTC. This codes for CASSQIGTSSETQYF. Where the CDR3 stops, the reference TRBV14 and TRBJ2-5 genes take over; the full variable domain is EAGVTQFPSHSVIEKGQTVTLRCDPISGHDNLYWYRRVMGKEIKFLLHFVKESKQDESGMPNNRFLAERTGGTYSTLKVQPAELEDSGVYFCASSQIGTSSETQYFGPGTRLLVL.